This is a list of T cell receptor beta chains from one sample in a study of blood T cells in healthy people across ages. TCRdb processed the 5' RACE reads anew with MiXCR; each CDR3 protein has one entry. This sample has approximately 780,000 distinct CDR3 sequences, with around a quarter found just once. Separately, the same data were catalogued under a study of T cells of mothers and their children.

The specimen was blood. The origin of the receptors is a boy between 10 and 17 years old in good health. The CDR3 runs from the conserved cysteine through the conserved F or W.

TRBV6-1	NA	16	CASSREGTSPTYEQYF
TRBV12-3/TRBV12-4	TRBJ2-1	11	CASGFYNEQFF
TRBV7-9	TRBJ2-5	13	CASSFGLGETQYF
TRBV7-3	TRBJ2-1	16	CASSLVGGDLYNEQFF
TRBV12-3/TRBV12-4	TRBJ2-5	14	CASSWRGGEETQYF
TRBV4-1	TRBJ1-2	14	CASSQTGGYYGYTF
TRBV27	TRBJ1-5	15	CASSLIRGGNQPQHF
TRBV4-2	TRBJ1-2	16	CASSRLGGGRNYGYTF
TRBV2	TRBJ2-1	17	CASRAWDTGPSYNEQFF
TRBV12-3/TRBV12-4	TRBJ1-1	15	CASSFKDRAVPEAFF
TRBV2	TRBJ2-6	17	CASKRGGQGDGANVLTF
TRBV7-3	TRBJ2-2	15	CAASFSGGNTGELFF
TRBV10-3	TRBJ2-5	14	CAISGDRGKETQYF
TRBV7-9	TRBJ2-3	16	CASSPRRLAATDTQYF
TRBV20-1	TRBJ1-2	15	CSAQTGGDSNYGYTF
TRBV29-1	TRBJ1-2	11	CSVDGGWGYTF
TRBV5-1	TRBJ2-4	14	CASSLDRAKNIQYF
TRBV7-2	TRBJ1-2	15	CASSLAGTGGFGYTF
TRBV10-3	TRBJ1-4	12	CAISRQNEKLFF
TRBV4-1	TRBJ2-7	18	CASSQDIVGRDLSYEQYF
TRBV20-1	NA	15	CSARTSGGRWETQYF
TRBV7-9	TRBJ2-1	15	CASSYRSGGEQSQFF
TRBV20-1	TRBJ1-1	13	CSARGHLNTEAFF
TRBV4-1	TRBJ2-7	13	CASSGGPAYEQYF
TRBV24-1	TRBJ2-2	14	CATSDLGDPGELFF
TRBV4-1	TRBJ2-3	17	CASTQGRTGGRSDTQYF
TRBV20-1	TRBJ2-5	14	CSCFFGGAAETQYF
TRBV12-3/TRBV12-4	TRBJ2-7	12	CASSFLSYEQYF
TRBV2	TRBJ2-2	15	CASSGPSWGTGELFF
TRBV7-2	TRBJ2-2	14	CASSLVGPTGELFF
TRBV4-1	TRBJ2-5	15	CASKGTWGPRETQYF
TRBV6-5	TRBJ1-2	15	CASSYSFEGENGYTF
TRBV30	TRBJ2-2	14	CAWSAGDNTGELFF
TRBV20-1	TRBJ1-2	13	CSAPGGANYGYTF
TRBV20-1	NA	15	CSARRLAGGIDEQYF
TRBV23-1	TRBJ2-7	15	CASSYSISTGSEQYF
TRBV5-6	TRBJ2-1	16	CASSLDGRIQGNEQFF
TRBV24-1	TRBJ2-4	14	CATKMALAKNIQYF
TRBV30	NA	15	CACGLAGGFSYEQYF
TRBV29-1	TRBJ2-2	12	CSVGRGPGELFF
TRBV5-1	TRBJ2-4	16	CASSLNPGRGGNIQYF
TRBV12-5	TRBJ2-7	13	CASGWEGPYEQYF
TRBV20-1	NA	14	CSASDRGALEEQFF
TRBV25-1	TRBJ1-5	13	CASRGPYNQPQHF
TRBV2	TRBJ1-4	15	CASSQAGAGGEKLFF
TRBV3-1	TRBJ2-1	17	CASSPPRRDPTGYEQFF
TRBV12-3/TRBV12-4	TRBJ2-5	13	CASNIEGAETQYF
TRBV2	TRBJ1-1	11	CASSKEFEAFF
TRBV10-2	TRBJ2-3	13	CASSGFSTDTQYF
TRBV6-1	NA	16	CASSRTGGQWVSEQYF
TRBV2	TRBJ2-2	15	CASRAPGLAGSELFF
TRBV29-1	NA	13	CSVAGRRSNEQFF
TRBV13	TRBJ1-1	8	CATSAAFF
TRBV12-3/TRBV12-4	TRBJ2-7	12	CASSYPLGKQYF
TRBV6-5	TRBJ1-2	14	CASSYNPQNYGYTF
TRBV12-3/TRBV12-4	NA	15	CASSGLRTVFYEQYF
TRBV6-1	TRBJ2-6	18	CASSGRDRAFAGANVLTF
TRBV2	TRBJ2-5	20	CASSEALTVTGSTSRETQYF